Listed here are 28 T cell receptor beta chains from one sample, sequenced in a study of blood T cell repertoires in COVID-19. Profiled with immunoSEQ multiplex PCR; TCRdb holds only in-frame clones, not every one. The sample yields about 280,000 clones, around 86% seen once. Specimen: peripheral blood. These receptors originate from a man aged 35-49 years with active or convalescent COVID-19.

This sequence joins TRBV7-9 and TRBJ2-1; possible D gene TRBD2, 5 bases. Germline V gene lookup returns CDR1 SEHNR and CDR2 FQNEAQ (reference sequence). CDR3 length equals 11 residues. Trimming shortened V by 5 bases and J by 10 bases, and 9 bases separated the two germline ends. The DNA for the CDR3 is TGTGCCAGCAGCGAAACTAGGGAGCAGTTCTTC. Translating gives CASSETREQFF.

The chain combines TRBV5-6 with TRBJ2-7, with TRBD1 matching 8 bases. The CDR3 spans 15 residues. CDR1 is SGHDT and CDR2 is YYEEEE in the germline V gene. The V and J ends lost 0 bases and 3 bases, in that order; junction bases with no gene match: 5. CDR3 sequence reads: CASSLDSGGFYEQYF. CDR3 coding DNA: TGTGCCAGCAGCTTGGATTCAGGGGGCTTCTACGAGCAGTACTTC.

The chain carries TRBV11-3 and TRBJ2-1; D gene unclear. This CDR3 region has 17 residues. Trimming cost V 0 bases and J 0 bases, with 12 bases left between them. Germline-derived CDR1 and CDR2 are SGHNT and YENEEA. The CDR3 reads CASSLDLYPSSYNEQFF. The CDR3 nucleotides are TGTGCCAGCAGCTTAGATCTGTATCCCAGCTCCTACAATGAGCAGTTCTTC.

As for this clone: The same CDR3 arises from other DNA sequences in this sample as well. The chain is built from TRBV19 and TRBJ2-7; D is perhaps TRBD1 (5 bases). The V gene lost 2 bases and the J gene lost 0 bases, with 8 bases spanning the gap. This CDR3 comprises 14 residues. Per germline, CDR1 LNHDA and CDR2 SQIVND (reference sequence). CDR3 sequence (DNA): TGTGCCAGTAGTATACAGGGAAGCTCCTACGAGCAGTACTTC. It is translated as CASSIQGSSYEQYF.

The V call is TRBV9, the J call TRBJ1-6; 7 positions match TRBD1. With V trimmed by 3 bases and J by 6 bases, 6 bases remained unmatched. Germline lookup yields CDR1 SGDLS and CDR2 YYNGEE. The CDR3 is 15 amino acids. CDR3: CASSGGQLFNSPLHF. CDR3 bases: TGTGCCAGCAGCGGGGGACAGCTCTTTAATTCACCCCTCCACTTT.

The chain combines TRBV6-5 with TRBJ1-6; 7 nucleotides line up with TRBD1. CDR1 is MNHEY, CDR2 SVGAGI, per germline. The CDR3 is made up of 15 amino acids. Germline trimming cut 10 bases from V and 0 bases from J; bases unmatched to any gene: 6. The CDR3 DNA sequence: TGTGCCACACTGGGACAGAGCTCCTATAATTCACCCCTCCACTTT. Its translation: CATLGQSSYNSPLHF.

This clone has a single count. The V gene is TRBV5-1, the J gene TRBJ2-1; TRBD1 might be the D (6 bases). This CDR3 comprises 14 residues. Between the trimmed V and J ends, which lost 4 bases and 10 bases, there was a span of 18 bases. Looked up from germline, CDR1 is SGHRS and CDR2 is YFSETQ. The CDR3 nucleotides are TGCGCCAGCAGCGGGGGACAAGCAGTGGGCGAGCAGTTCTTC. Translated, it gives CASSGGQAVGEQFF.

The chain is built from TRBV24-1 and TRBJ1-1; tentatively, D is TRBD1 (6 bases). The germline V and J ends were trimmed by 10 bases and 4 bases, with 12 bases remaining between them. This CDR3 has 12 residues. Germline loops: CDR1 KGHDR, CDR2 SFDVKD. The CDR3 DNA sequence: TGTGCCACGTCTCGGGGGGCCACTGAAGCTTTCTTT. Amino acids: CATSRGATEAFF.

The gene calls are TRBV7-3 and TRBJ2-1; 13 bases are shared with TRBD2. Germline V CDR1 and CDR2: SGHTA, FQGTGA. V trimming: 5 bases; J trimming: 2 bases; junction bases outside the gene matches: 9. The CDR3 has 18 amino acids. For the CDR3, the DNA is TGTGCCAGCAGCCTACTAGCGGGAGGGTCCACCACCTACAATGAGCAGTTCTTC. Its translation is CASSLLAGGSTTYNEQFF. Looking up the rest from reference TRBV7-3 and TRBJ2-1 gives the full variable domain: GAGVSQTPSNKVTEKGKYVELRCDPISGHTALYWYRQSLGQGPEFLIYFQGTGAADDSGLPNDRFFAVRPEGSVSTLKIQRTERGDSAVYLCASSLLAGGSTTYNEQFFGPGTRLTVL.

The rearrangement uses TRBV28 and TRBJ2-4, with a tentative D call TRBD1 (6 bases). Trimming removed 6 bases at V and 4 bases at J, with 34 bases between. Germline loops: CDR1 MDHEN, CDR2 SYDVKM. The CDR3 extends over 21 amino acids. The CDR3 DNA sequence: TGTGCCAGCAGAACAAACTCGGGCAGGGGTAAATCAGTAACTTGGAAAAACATTCAGTACTTC. It specifies CASRTNSGRGKSVTWKNIQYF.

This chain joins TRBV28 and TRBJ1-5, with a tentative D call TRBD1 (6 bases). Trimming took off 4 bases at V and 5 bases at J, with 18 bases between the two ends. This CDR3 has 16 residues. Germline CDR1 is MDHEN and CDR2 is SYDVKM. DNA of the CDR3: TGTGCCAGCAGTTACCACAGGGAAGTACTGGATCAGCCCCAGCATTTT. This codes for CASSYHREVLDQPQHF.

The chain uses TRBV5-4 and TRBJ2-3; 9 bases map to TRBD1. V dropped 4 bases and J dropped 6; count of bases not matched to a gene: 6. There are 14 residues in the CDR3. Per the germline V gene, CDR1 is SGHNT and CDR2 is YYREEE (reference sequence). The CDR3 coding sequence is TGTGCCAGCAGCCCGGGACAGGGAGGGGATACGCAGTATTTT. Amino acids: CASSPGQGGDTQYF. Full variable domain (outside the CDR3, taken from reference TRBV5-4 and TRBJ2-3): ETGVTQSPTHLIKTRGQQVTLRCSSQSGHNTVSWYQQALGQGPQFIFQYYREEENGRGNFPPRFSGLQFPNYSSELNVNALELDDSALYLCASSPGQGGDTQYFGPGTRLTVL.

The rearrangement links TRBV3-1 (or the pseudogene TRBV3-2) to TRBJ1-4; 8 positions match TRBD1. CDR1 and CDR2 from the germline V gene are LGHDT and YNNKEL (reference sequence). The CDR3 extends over 14 amino acids. Germline trimming cut 4 bases from V and 6 bases from J; bases unmatched to any gene: 4. This CDR3 reads CASSPGGFDEKLFF. The CDR3 DNA sequence: TGTGCCAGCAGCCCAGGGGGCTTTGATGAAAAACTGTTTTTT.

The chain combines TRBV5-1 with TRBJ1-5; D gene ambiguous. CDR3 size: 12 residues. Trimming cost V 4 bases and J 6 bases, with 8 bases left between them. Germline loops: CDR1 SGHRS, CDR2 YFSETQ. The CDR3 spells CASSPASQPQHF. The DNA of the CDR3 is TGCGCCAGCAGCCCCGCCAGTCAGCCCCAGCATTTT.

The genes are TRBV28 and TRBJ1-1, with 7 nucleotides matching TRBD1. Germline V gives CDR1 MDHEN, CDR2 SYDVKM. J lost 1 base, V lost 6 bases, and 17 bases had no gene match. The CDR3 has 18 amino acids. In DNA form, the CDR3 reads TGTGCCAGCAGCCCGGGACAGCTCTGGGGATGGGGGAACACTGAAGCTTTCTTT. Protein product: CASSPGQLWGWGNTEAFF.

This chain connects TRBV18 to TRBJ1-2; 10 bases align to TRBD1. This CDR3 comprises 14 residues. The V gene's germline CDR1 is KGHSH and CDR2 LQKENI. Trimming removed 3 bases from V and 5 bases from J; junction bases left unmatched: 3. This CDR3 is CASSPTGGEYGYTF. In DNA, the CDR3 is TGTGCCAGCTCACCGACAGGGGGCGAGTATGGCTACACCTTC.

The chain carries TRBV3-1 (or the pseudogene TRBV3-2) and TRBJ2-7; 7 nucleotides agree with TRBD2. Germline values: CDR1 LGHDT, CDR2 YNNKEL (reference sequence). The trim removed 4 bases at V and 7 bases at J, leaving 4 bases unmatched. This CDR3 comprises 12 residues. CDR3 nucleotides: TGTGCCAGCAGCCTCGGGGGGTGGGAGCAGTACTTC. Translated: CASSLGGWEQYF.

The chain combines TRBV5-4 with TRBJ2-2; TRBD1 might be the D (5 bases). Deletions cut 0 bases from V and 5 bases from J, with 11 bases between. Germline loops: CDR1 SGHNT, CDR2 YYREEE (reference sequence). The CDR3 sequence is 15 residues long. The CDR3 reads CASSLVERGTGELFF. DNA for the CDR3: TGTGCCAGCAGCTTGGTCGAAAGGGGTACCGGGGAGCTGTTTTTT.

This clone appeared a few times. The rearrangement joins TRBV10-2 to TRBJ2-7, with 11 bases lining up with TRBD1. The V segment lost 8 bases and the J segment 7 bases; nucleotides outside the gene matches: 4. This CDR3 spans 12 amino acids. Germline CDR1 and CDR2: WSHSY and SAAADI. CDR3 nucleotide sequence: TGCGCCAGCGGACAGGGGGCGGGAGAGCAGTACTTC. Translation gives CASGQGAGEQYF.

The rearrangement joins TRBV6-1 to TRBJ2-7; 7 bases fit TRBD1. Germline CDR1 MNHNS, CDR2 SASEGT. V gave up 4 bases and J gave up 2 bases; unmatched junction bases: 11. This CDR3 has 16 amino acids. This CDR3 reads CASSGPGQTPTYEQYF. DNA of the CDR3: TGTGCCAGCAGTGGACCGGGACAGACCCCAACCTACGAGCAGTACTTC.

This chain joins TRBV5-1 and TRBJ2-5; TRBD2 matches 8 bases. This CDR3 is 15 amino acids long. Per the germline V gene, CDR1 is SGHRS and CDR2 is YFSETQ. V trimming: 4 bases; J trimming: 3 bases; junction bases outside the gene matches: 8. The CDR3 DNA sequence: TGCGCCAGCAGCCTATTAGCGGGATCGGAAGAGACCCAGTACTTC. Amino acids: CASSLLAGSEETQYF.

The gene calls are TRBV6-5 and TRBJ1-5; 7 positions match TRBD1. The CDR3 has 14 amino acids. J gave up 5 bases and V 4 bases, and 5 bases lay outside the gene matches. The germline CDR1 and CDR2 sequences are MNHEY and SVGAGI. DNA for the CDR3: TGTGCCAGCAGTTCACAGGGGACAGATCAGCCCCAGCATTTT. It is translated as CASSSQGTDQPQHF.

This sequence joins TRBV11-2 and TRBJ2-7, with no clear D. Trimming shortened V by 5 bases and J by 5 bases, and 19 bases separated the two germline ends. Germline values: CDR1 SGHAT, CDR2 FQNNGV. The CDR3 loop spans 15 amino acids. Written as DNA, the CDR3 is TGTGCCAGCAGCCACTCCTTTCGAATAATCGACGAGCAGTACTTC. Translating it yields CASSHSFRIIDEQYF.

The chain joins TRBV19 to TRBJ2-1, with 8 bases matching TRBD2. This CDR3 has 16 amino acids. CDR1 and CDR2 (germline): LNHDA, SQIVND (reference sequence). Trimming removed 5 bases from V and 8 bases from J; junction bases left unmatched: 14. CDR3 DNA sequence: TGTGCCAGTAGTGCAGCGGTTACGGGAGGGAGGGATGAGCAGTTCTTC. This sequence encodes CASSAAVTGGRDEQFF. Together with reference TRBV19 and TRBJ2-1, the CDR3 gives the full variable domain: DGGITQSPKYLFRKEGQNVTLSCEQNLNHDAMYWYRQDPGQGLRLIYYSQIVNDFQKGDIAEGYSVSREKKESFPLTVTSAQKNPTAFYLCASSAAVTGGRDEQFFGPGTRLTVL.

The genes are TRBV11-3 and TRBJ2-3; D might be TRBD1 (6 bases). The germline V gene encodes CDR1 SGHNT and CDR2 YENEEA. The CDR3 loop spans 15 amino acids. V was shortened by 5 bases and J by 2 bases, with 14 bases between the two germline ends. The CDR3 here is CASSQQGLFTDTQYF. CDR3 nucleotides: TGTGCCAGCAGCCAACAGGGCCTATTCACAGATACGCAGTATTTT.

The chain couples TRBV7-9 to TRBJ1-1; D might be TRBD1 (6 bases). The CDR3 spans 15 residues. With 5 bases removed from V and 4 bases from J, the gap between germline ends came to 17 bases. Germline values: CDR1 SEHNR, CDR2 FQNEAQ (reference sequence). The CDR3 DNA follows: TGTGCCAGCAGCGCTAGGGGGAGTGCGGTCACTGAAGCTTTCTTT. Amino acid sequence: CASSARGSAVTEAFF.

This clone was counted a single time. V is TRBV15 and J is TRBJ1-2; D remains ambiguous. CDR1 and CDR2 from the germline V gene are LNHNV and YYDKDF (reference sequence). The CDR3 spans 14 residues. V lost 0 bases to trimming and J lost 3 bases, with 8 bases between them. The CDR3: CATSRDRTDYGYTF. For the CDR3, the DNA is TGTGCCACCAGCAGAGATCGAACAGACTATGGCTACACCTTC.

This clone has a handful of counts. The V and J genes are TRBV5-1 and TRBJ1-1; no reliable D call. CDR1 and CDR2 (germline): SGHRS, YFSETQ. The V and J ends lost 2 bases and 0 bases respectively, with 17 bases between them. This CDR3 spans 17 amino acids. CDR3 protein: CASSLKKPYSMNTEAFF. The CDR3 nucleotides read TGCGCCAGCAGCTTAAAGAAACCGTACAGCATGAACACTGAAGCTTTCTTT.